This T cell receptor (beta chain) was documented in a study of T cell responses to AZD1222 COVID-19 vaccine. Only in-frame clones appear in the TCRdb table, and some are missing; sequencing was by immunoSEQ multiplex PCR. The sample holds 200,000 or so clones, under 95% seen once. Study-level points and caveats: Possibly, clonal diversity was underestimated; donors were largely white British and included more females. Targets within unmutated variant regions were reportedly found for nearly half of spike-specific TCRs. Receipt of two AZD1222 doses was followed by a rise in Spike-specific TCR breadth and depth.

The ends were cut back, 2 bases at V and 0 bases at J, with 7 bases in the middle. Per the germline V gene, CDR1 is SGHTA and CDR2 is FQGTGA. This CDR3 region has 14 residues. About this clone: Its antigen is still unknown.

The chain carries TRBV7-3 and TRBJ1-1, with D tentatively TRBD1 (6 bases). This receptor was obtained from an adult in good health. The material sequenced was peripheral blood, taken on day 0 of AZD1222 vaccination. The CDR3 nucleotides are TGTGCCAGCAGCTTAGGGACACTGAACACTGAAGCTTTCTTT. Amino acids: CASSLGTLNTEAFF.